This entry lists 19 T cell receptor beta chains sequenced from one sample in a study of cytomegalovirus exposure and HLA in healthy donors. The PCR made use of 60 Vbeta and 13 Jbeta primers. Generated by immunoSEQ multiplex PCR, the TCRdb table keeps only in-frame clones and is missing some. The sample has under 150,000 clones, about 75% seen once; the top ten hold 1.5% to 2%. The sequenced material came from PBMCs. The receptors derive from a woman in her twenties or thirties in good health and CMV-seronegative.

J is TRBJ1-2 and V is TRBV7-2; a weak D match, TRBD1 (6 bases). The CDR3 covers 18 residues. The germline V gene has CDR1 SGHTA and CDR2 FQGNSA. V lost 7 bases and J 2 bases, leaving 26 bases between the germline ends. CDR3 nucleotide sequence: TGTGCCAGCACCCAATGGGACAAAGGGCAGCCGGAGAACTATGGCTACACCTTC. As protein: CASTQWDKGQPENYGYTF.

V is TRBV5-1 and J is TRBJ2-1; TRBD2 is a possible D gene (5 bases). The CDR3 covers 14 residues. Trimming took 2 bases from V and 4 from J, leaving 10 bases between them. Germline values: CDR1 SGHRS, CDR2 YFSETQ. CDR3 residues: CASSLGGDYNEQFF. As DNA, the CDR3 is TGCGCCAGCAGCTTAGGAGGAGATTACAATGAGCAGTTCTTC.

This chain joins TRBV12-5 and TRBJ2-5; D might be TRBD1 (6 bases). This CDR3 region has 13 residues. Trimming took 4 bases from V and 2 from J, leaving 8 bases between them. From germline, CDR1 is LGHNT and CDR2 FRNRAP. CDR3 sequence reads: CASGSGQQETQYF. Written as DNA, the CDR3 is TGTGCTAGTGGTTCGGGACAACAAGAGACCCAGTACTTC.

This chain connects TRBV7-3 to TRBJ2-1, with D maybe TRBD2 (6 bases). The length of the CDR3 is 14 residues. The germline gives CDR1 SGHTA, CDR2 FQGTGA. V was shortened by 5 bases and J by 4 bases, with 12 bases between the two germline ends. The CDR3 nucleotides read TGTGCCAGCAGCGGTCCGGGGGAGTACAATGAGCAGTTCTTC. Residues: CASSGPGEYNEQFF.

This clone was seen a single time. V gene TRBV5-4 combines with J gene TRBJ1-6; 8 nucleotides match TRBD1. Germline-derived CDR1 and CDR2 are SGHNT and YYREEE (reference sequence). Trimming took 3 bases from V and 6 from J; bases not matched to a gene: 8. The CDR3 contains 16 residues. This CDR3 is CASSSLRTGINSPLHF. The CDR3 DNA follows: TGTGCCAGCAGCTCATTAAGGACAGGGATTAATTCACCCCTCCACTTT.

This chain joins TRBV27 and TRBJ2-1; no definite D call. The germline CDR1 and CDR2 sequences are MNHEY and SMNVEV (reference sequence). The germline V and J ends were trimmed by 3 bases and 5 bases, with 14 bases remaining between them. CDR3 length: 15 residues. Here the CDR3 DNA reads TGTGCCAGCAGTTTGCGGTTCTCCACCCACAATGAGCAGTTCTTC. Translating it yields CASSLRFSTHNEQFF.

This chain links TRBV9 with TRBJ2-6; D unclear. Deletions cut 4 bases from V and 0 bases from J, with 5 bases between. The length of the CDR3 is 14 residues. Germline V lookup: CDR1 SGDLS, CDR2 YYNGEE. As DNA, the CDR3 is TGTGCCAGCAGCCTCAGCTCTGGGGCCAACGTCCTGACTTTC. Protein sequence: CASSLSSGANVLTF.

This clone was seen a handful of times. The chain carries TRBV28 and TRBJ2-7; D is perhaps TRBD1 (6 bases). Per germline, CDR1 MDHEN and CDR2 SYDVKM. The V gene lost 2 bases and the J gene lost 0 bases, with 11 bases spanning the gap. The CDR3 covers 15 residues. The CDR3 spells CASSLPATGSYEQYF. The CDR3 nucleotides are TGTGCCAGCAGTTTACCGGCGACAGGCTCCTACGAGCAGTACTTC.

The chain uses TRBV4-1 and TRBJ2-1; tentatively, D is TRBD2 (6 bases). CDR1 is MGHRA, CDR2 YSYEKL, per germline. With 0 bases removed from V and 4 bases from J, the gap between germline ends came to 10 bases. The CDR3 loop spans 15 amino acids. This CDR3 reads CASSQDDGGYNEQFF. The CDR3 nucleotides read TGCGCCAGCAGCCAAGATGATGGAGGGTACAATGAGCAGTTCTTC.

The rearrangement uses TRBV6-1 and TRBJ2-7, with D perhaps TRBD1 (5 bases). The CDR3 runs 13 residues. Trimming pared 6 bases from V and 3 bases from J, leaving 12 bases between. Germline CDR1 reads MNHNS; CDR2 reads SASEGT. DNA for the CDR3: TGTGCCAGCAGCCGTAAGGGGCACTACGAGCAGTACTTC. Encoded protein: CASSRKGHYEQYF.

This sequence joins TRBV6-1 and TRBJ1-2; D is ambiguous. The CDR3 covers 15 residues. The V end was cut by 5 bases, the J end by 7 bases, with 20 bases between. Germline lookup yields CDR1 MNHNS and CDR2 SASEGT. The DNA for the CDR3 is TGTGCCAGCAGTACACCCAGGCTTTGGTTAACTGGCTACACCTTC. Protein sequence: CASSTPRLWLTGYTF.

The rearrangement uses TRBV7-6 and TRBJ1-6; D unresolved. This CDR3 is 14 amino acids long. V lost 3 bases and J 9 bases, leaving 12 bases between the germline ends. The germline V gene has CDR1 SGHVS and CDR2 FNYEAQ. Written as DNA, the CDR3 is TGTGCCAGCAGCTTCGCGGCTGGGAGTTCACCCCTCCACTTT. Protein sequence: CASSFAAGSSPLHF.

This clone appeared a single time. The chain couples TRBV7-9 to TRBJ1-1; TRBD1 aligns across 10 bases. V dropped 5 bases and J dropped 11; count of bases not matched to a gene: 11. This CDR3 has 14 residues. Germline CDR1 and CDR2: SEHNR and FQNEAQ (reference sequence). The CDR3 here is CASSPQRQGAPAFF. CDR3 in DNA: TGTGCCAGCAGCCCGCAGAGACAGGGGGCCCCTGCTTTCTTT.

V gene TRBV30 combines with J gene TRBJ1-3; 9 bases fit TRBD1. The germline V gene has CDR1 GTSNPN and CDR2 SVGIG (reference sequence). The J segment lost 8 bases and the V segment lost 3 bases, leaving 11 bases of the junction unmatched. This CDR3 has 15 residues. The CDR3 DNA sequence: TGTGCCTGGAGCGCCGGGACAGGGATGATTGACACCATATATTTT. Translation gives CAWSAGTGMIDTIYF.

The rearrangement links TRBV5-1 to TRBJ2-2; D perhaps matches TRBD1 (6 bases). Germline CDR1 is SGHRS and CDR2 is YFSETQ. This CDR3 has 15 residues. V shed 5 bases and J shed 5 bases, with 16 bases lying between them. CDR3 region: CASRQGSGLTGELFF. CDR3 DNA sequence: TGCGCCAGCAGACAGGGATCGGGGCTAACCGGGGAGCTGTTTTTT.

The chain has TRBV29-1 and TRBJ1-2, with D possibly being TRBD1 (6 bases). The ends were cut back, 4 bases at V and 6 bases at J, with 15 bases in the middle. The CDR3 has 13 amino acids. CDR1 and CDR2 (germline): SQVTM, ANQGSEA. In nucleotides, the CDR3 is TGCAGCGTTGCCTCCGGGACAAATAATGGCTACACCTTC. This codes for CSVASGTNNGYTF.

The chain is built from TRBV5-1 and TRBJ2-3, with TRBD1 identical over 7 bases. Trimming cost V 4 bases and J 4 bases; bases outside gene matches: 3. The CDR3 consists of 13 residues. Looked up from germline, CDR1 is SGHRS and CDR2 is YFSETQ. CDR3 bases: TGCGCCAGCAGCCTGGGACAGCCAGATACGCAGTATTTT. It specifies CASSLGQPDTQYF.

The chain couples TRBV7-2 to TRBJ2-7, with D perhaps matching TRBD1 (5 bases). Trimming pared 1 base from V and 1 base from J, leaving 11 bases between. Germline V gene data show CDR1 as SGHTA and CDR2 as FQGNSA. The CDR3 sequence is 15 residues long. The CDR3: CASSLEQDPSYEQYF. DNA of the CDR3: TGTGCCAGCAGCTTAGAACAGGACCCTTCCTACGAGCAGTACTTC.

This chain connects TRBV5-1 to TRBJ1-1; unclear D gene. The CDR3 is made up of 17 amino acids. V lost 0 bases and J lost 2, with 17 bases in between. CDR1 and CDR2 from the germline V gene are SGHRS and YFSETQ. The CDR3: CASSLAPTGRGNTEAFF. The CDR3 coding sequence is TGCGCCAGCAGCTTGGCCCCAACCGGACGGGGAAACACTGAAGCTTTCTTT.